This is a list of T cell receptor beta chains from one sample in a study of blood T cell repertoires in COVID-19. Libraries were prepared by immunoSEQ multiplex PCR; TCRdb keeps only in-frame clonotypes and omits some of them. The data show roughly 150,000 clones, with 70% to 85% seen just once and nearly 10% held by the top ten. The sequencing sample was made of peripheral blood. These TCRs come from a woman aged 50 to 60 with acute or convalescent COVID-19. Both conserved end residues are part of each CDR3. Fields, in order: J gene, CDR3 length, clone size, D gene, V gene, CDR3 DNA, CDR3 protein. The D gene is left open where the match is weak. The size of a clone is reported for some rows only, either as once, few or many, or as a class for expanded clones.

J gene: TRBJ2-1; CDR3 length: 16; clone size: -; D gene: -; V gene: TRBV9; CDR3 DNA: TGTGCCAGCAGCGTAGTTGCCACCGGTGGCTACAATGAGCAGTTCTTC; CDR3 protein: CASSVVATGGYNEQFF
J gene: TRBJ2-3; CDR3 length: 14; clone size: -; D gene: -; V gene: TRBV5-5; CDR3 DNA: TGTGCCAGCAGCTTGGAAAAGGTTGTGGACTTACGTTATTTT; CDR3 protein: CASSLEKVVDLRYF
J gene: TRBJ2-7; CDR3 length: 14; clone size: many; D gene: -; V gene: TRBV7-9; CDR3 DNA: TGTGCCAGCAGGCCAGGGCTTGTGGCCTACGAGCAGTACTTC; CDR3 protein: CASRPGLVAYEQYF
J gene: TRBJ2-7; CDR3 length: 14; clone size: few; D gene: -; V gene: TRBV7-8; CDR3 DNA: TGTGCCAGCAGCTTCGCCCAGGGGTCTCACGAGCAGTACTTC; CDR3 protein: CASSFAQGSHEQYF
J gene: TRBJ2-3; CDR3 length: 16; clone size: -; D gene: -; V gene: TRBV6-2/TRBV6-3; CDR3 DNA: TGTGCCAGCAGTTACGCCGCTAGCAGGAGCACAGATACGCAGTATTTT; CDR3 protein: CASSYAASRSTDTQYF
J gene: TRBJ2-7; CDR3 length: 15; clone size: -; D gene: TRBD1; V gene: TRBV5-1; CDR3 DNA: TGCGCCAGCAGCTTGGCCGGGACAGGGTTCTACGAGCAGTACTTC; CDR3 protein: CASSLAGTGFYEQYF
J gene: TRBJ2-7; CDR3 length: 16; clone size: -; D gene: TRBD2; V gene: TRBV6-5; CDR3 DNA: TGTGCCAGCAGTTACTCAGGACTAGCGGGAGTCGACGAGCAGTACTTC; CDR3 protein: CASSYSGLAGVDEQYF
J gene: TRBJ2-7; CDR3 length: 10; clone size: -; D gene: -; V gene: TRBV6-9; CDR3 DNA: TGTGCCAGCAGAGGGGACGAGCAGTACTTC; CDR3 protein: CASRGDEQYF
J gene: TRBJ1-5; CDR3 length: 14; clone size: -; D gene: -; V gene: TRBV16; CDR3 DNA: TGTGCCAGCAGCCAATCATCCAGTTATCAGCCCCAGCATTTT; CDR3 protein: CASSQSSSYQPQHF
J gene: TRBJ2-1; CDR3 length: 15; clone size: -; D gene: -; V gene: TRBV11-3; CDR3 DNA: TGTGCCAGCAGCTTAGCCCCGGGGGACTACAATGAGCAGTTCTTC; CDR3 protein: CASSLAPGDYNEQFF
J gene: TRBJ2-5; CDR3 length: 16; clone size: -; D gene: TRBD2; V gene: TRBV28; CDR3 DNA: TGTGCCAGCAGTTTTGGAATGGCGGGAGGGCAAGAGACCCAGTACTTC; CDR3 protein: CASSFGMAGGQETQYF
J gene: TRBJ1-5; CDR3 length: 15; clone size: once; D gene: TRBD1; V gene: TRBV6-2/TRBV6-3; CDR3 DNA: TGTGCCAGCAGTGGAACGGGACAGTTTAATCAGCCCCAGCATTTT; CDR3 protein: CASSGTGQFNQPQHF
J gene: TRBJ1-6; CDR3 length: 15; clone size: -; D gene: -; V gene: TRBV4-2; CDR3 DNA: TGTGCCAGCAGCCATGCCAACGACAGGAATTCACCCCTCCACTTT; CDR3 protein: CASSHANDRNSPLHF
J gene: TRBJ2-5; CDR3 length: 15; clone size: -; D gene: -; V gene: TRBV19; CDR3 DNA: TGTGCCAGTAGTATAGGGGGACACCACCAAGAGACCCAGTACTTC; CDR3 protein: CASSIGGHHQETQYF
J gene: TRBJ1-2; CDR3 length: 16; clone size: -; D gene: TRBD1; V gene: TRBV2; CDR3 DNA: TGTGCCAGCACCTTGCTTCGGACAGGGCCTAACTATGGCTACACCTTC; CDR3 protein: CASTLLRTGPNYGYTF
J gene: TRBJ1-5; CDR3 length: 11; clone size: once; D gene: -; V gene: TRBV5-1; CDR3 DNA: TGCGCCAGCAGGTCAAATCAGCCCCAGCATTTT; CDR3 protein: CASRSNQPQHF
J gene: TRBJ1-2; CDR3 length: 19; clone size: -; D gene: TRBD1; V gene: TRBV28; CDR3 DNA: TGTGCCAGCAGATCTATCTCCGGGACAGGGGGCCCCCTAAACTATGGCTACACCTTC; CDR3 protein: CASRSISGTGGPLNYGYTF
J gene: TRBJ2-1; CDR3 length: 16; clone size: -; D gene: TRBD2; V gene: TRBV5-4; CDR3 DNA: TGTGCCAGCAGCGTTGGACTAGCCATAGCCTACAATGAGCAGTTCTTC; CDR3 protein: CASSVGLAIAYNEQFF
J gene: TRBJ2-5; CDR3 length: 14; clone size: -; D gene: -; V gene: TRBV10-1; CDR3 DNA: TGCGCCAGCAGTGAGTCACGGGGGACCCGGACCCAGTACTTC; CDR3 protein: CASSESRGTRTQYF
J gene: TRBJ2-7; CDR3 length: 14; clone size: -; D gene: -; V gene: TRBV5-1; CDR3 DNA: TGCGCCAGCATGCTGGACTCGAGCTCCTACGAGCAGTACTTC; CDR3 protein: CASMLDSSSYEQYF
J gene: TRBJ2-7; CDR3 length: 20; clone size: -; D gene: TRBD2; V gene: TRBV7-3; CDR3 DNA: TGTGCCAGCAGCTTTCGCCCTAGCGGTAGCGGGAGGGGGAAGGAGCTCGAGCAGTACTTC; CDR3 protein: CASSFRPSGSGRGKELEQYF
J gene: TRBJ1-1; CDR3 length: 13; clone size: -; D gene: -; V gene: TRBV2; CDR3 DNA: TGTGCCAGCAGTGTAACAGTGAACACTGAAGCTTTCTTT; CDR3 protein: CASSVTVNTEAFF
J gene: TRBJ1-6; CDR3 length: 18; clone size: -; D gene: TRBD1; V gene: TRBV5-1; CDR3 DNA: TGCGCCAGCAGCTTGTTAGTGGGTACGGGACAGGGCGATTCACCCCTCCACTTT; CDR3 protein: CASSLLVGTGQGDSPLHF
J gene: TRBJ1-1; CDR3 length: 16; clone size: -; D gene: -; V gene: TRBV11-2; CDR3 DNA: TGTGCCAGCAACCCATCTTACGGGACACAGAACACTGAAGCTTTCTTT; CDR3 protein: CASNPSYGTQNTEAFF
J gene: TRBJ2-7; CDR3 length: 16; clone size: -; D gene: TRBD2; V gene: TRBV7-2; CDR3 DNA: TGTGCCAGCAGACGGACTATGCTCGCGGGGGGGCAGGAGCAGTACTTC; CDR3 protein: CASRRTMLAGGQEQYF
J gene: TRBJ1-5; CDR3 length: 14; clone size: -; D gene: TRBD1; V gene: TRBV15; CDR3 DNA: TGTGCCACCAGCATGAGACAGGGGCATCAGCCCCAGCATTTT; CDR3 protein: CATSMRQGHQPQHF
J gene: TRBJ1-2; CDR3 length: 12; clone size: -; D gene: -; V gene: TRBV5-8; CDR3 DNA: TGTGCCAGCAGCTTGTCGAGCTATGGCTACACCTTC; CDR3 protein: CASSLSSYGYTF
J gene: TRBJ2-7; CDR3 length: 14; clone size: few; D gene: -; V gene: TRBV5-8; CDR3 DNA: TGTGCCAGCAGCTTGACTAGTCTGAGGAACGAGCAGTACTTC; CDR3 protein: CASSLTSLRNEQYF
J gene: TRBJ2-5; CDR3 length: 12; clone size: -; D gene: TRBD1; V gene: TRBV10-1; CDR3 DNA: TGCGCCAGCAGTCGCAGGGGGGAGACCCAGTACTTC; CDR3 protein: CASSRRGETQYF
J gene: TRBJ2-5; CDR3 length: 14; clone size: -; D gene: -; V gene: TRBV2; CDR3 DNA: TGTGCCAGCAGTGGGTCTAGCCTTAGGGAGACCCAGTACTTC; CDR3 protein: CASSGSSLRETQYF
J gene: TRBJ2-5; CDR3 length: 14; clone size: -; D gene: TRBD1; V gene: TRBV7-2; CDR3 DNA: TGTGCCAGCAGTTTAGACAGGGCACAAGAGACCCAGTACTTC; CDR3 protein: CASSLDRAQETQYF
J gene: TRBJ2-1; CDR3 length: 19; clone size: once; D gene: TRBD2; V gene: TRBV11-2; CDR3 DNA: TGTGCCAGCAGCTGGAGGGCTAGCGGGATAGGGGGGGGAGCCAATGAGCAGTTCTTC; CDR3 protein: CASSWRASGIGGGANEQFF
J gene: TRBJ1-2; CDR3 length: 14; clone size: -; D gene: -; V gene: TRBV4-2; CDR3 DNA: TGTGCCAGCAGCCAAGCCTCCGGGTACTATGGCTACACCTTC; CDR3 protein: CASSQASGYYGYTF
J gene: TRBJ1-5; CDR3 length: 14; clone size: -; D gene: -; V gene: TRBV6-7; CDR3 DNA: TGTGCCAGCACCGTCGGACGCCCGGGGCAGCCCCAGCATTTT; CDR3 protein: CASTVGRPGQPQHF
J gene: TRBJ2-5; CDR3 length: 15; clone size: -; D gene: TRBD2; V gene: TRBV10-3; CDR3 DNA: TGTGCCATCAGTGGACTAGCGGGGGAACAAGAGACCCAGTACTTC; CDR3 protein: CAISGLAGEQETQYF